One and the same sample provided the 18 T cell receptor beta chains below, sequenced in a study of shared clonotypes between healthy human individuals. Assay used: immunoSEQ multiplex PCR; TCRdb lists only in-frame clones, some missing. The sample carries about 2.3 million clones, approximately 93% recorded once. The sequenced material came from naive CD4+ T cells from PBMCs. Subset of the sample: CD45RA+ positively selected. Receptor source: a man aged 18 to 29 in good health. Some clones in this sample may be carry-over from other donors' samples.

V is TRBV28 and J is TRBJ2-1; weak D call: TRBD2 (5 bases). The CDR3 has 12 residues. CDR1 is MDHEN, CDR2 SYDVKM, per germline. The V and J ends lost 4 bases and 12 bases respectively, with 13 bases between them. In nucleotides, the CDR3 is TGTGCCAGCAGTTATGCCGGGGTTTCGCAGTTCTTC. This gives the protein CASSYAGVSQFF.

The chain carries TRBV5-4 and TRBJ1-1; D is unresolved. Trimming shortened V by 4 bases and J by 3 bases, and 16 bases separated the two germline ends. Germline CDR1 reads SGHNT; CDR2 reads YYREEE (reference sequence). The CDR3 is made up of 15 amino acids. The CDR3 coding sequence is TGTGCCAGCAGCATACCCCGGGAGAGGGACACTGAAGCTTTCTTT. Translation: CASSIPRERDTEAFF.

The gene calls are TRBV7-3 and TRBJ1-2; no definite D call. This CDR3 comprises 13 residues. CDR1 and CDR2 from the germline V gene are SGHTA and FQGTGA. V was trimmed by 5 bases and J by 5 bases, leaving 12 bases between them. The CDR3 DNA sequence: TGTGCCAGCAGCCCAGGACCGGGTTATGGCTACACCTTC. It specifies CASSPGPGYGYTF.

The chain is built from TRBV7-3 and TRBJ2-3; weak D call: TRBD1 (5 bases). This CDR3 region has 13 residues. Germline-derived CDR1 and CDR2 are SGHTA and FQGTGA. V was shortened by 1 base and J by 6 bases, with 8 bases between the two germline ends. The CDR3 loop is CASSLSGADTQYF. The CDR3 DNA reads TGTGCCAGCAGCTTAAGTGGGGCGGATACGCAGTATTTT.

The chain carries TRBV10-3 and TRBJ1-1; D is uncertain. CDR3 size: 10 residues. V gave up 11 bases and J gave up 10 bases, with 14 bases separating them. CDR1 is ENHRY and CDR2 is SYGVKD in the germline V gene. The CDR3 bases are TGTGCCCTCCATGGGGTGGGAGCTTTCTTT. This codes for CALHGVGAFF.

This clone was observed a single time. The genes are TRBV4-2 and TRBJ1-2, with D possibly TRBD1 on 6 matching bases. The CDR3 extends over 16 amino acids. Germline loops: CDR1 LGHNA, CDR2 YNFKEQ. Trimming pared 0 bases from V and 4 bases from J, leaving 15 bases between. CDR3 nucleotide sequence: TGTGCCAGCAGCCAAGATTGGGGACACCCTTCCTATGGCTACACCTTC. It is translated as CASSQDWGHPSYGYTF.

J is TRBJ1-3 and V is TRBV6-6; maybe TRBD1 (5 bases). CDR3 length equals 16 residues. Trimming took 0 bases from V and 0 from J, leaving 9 bases between them. CDR1 and CDR2 (germline): MNHNY, SVGAGI (reference sequence). The CDR3 nucleotides are TGTGCCAGCAGTTACTCGAAGGGGATCTCTGGAAACACCATATATTTT. This gives the protein CASSYSKGISGNTIYF.

The gene calls are TRBV6-5 and TRBJ2-1, with D possibly matching TRBD2 (5 bases). The CDR3 spans 15 residues. The V gene lost 6 bases and the J gene lost 4 bases, with 16 bases spanning the gap. The V gene's germline CDR1 is MNHEY and CDR2 SVGAGI. CDR3 sequence reads: CASRLTSPFYNEQFF. CDR3 DNA sequence: TGTGCCAGCAGGCTTACTAGTCCTTTTTACAATGAGCAGTTCTTC.

J is TRBJ2-3 and V is TRBV7-9; TRBD2 aligns across 11 bases. Germline trimming cut 5 bases from V and 2 bases from J; bases unmatched to any gene: 6. The germline V gene encodes CDR1 SEHNR and CDR2 FQNEAQ (reference sequence). CDR3 length equals 16 residues. CDR3 amino acids: CASSEGTSGDTDTQYF. The CDR3 DNA reads TGTGCCAGCAGCGAGGGGACTAGCGGAGACACAGATACGCAGTATTTT.

CDR3 protein: CASSARGRGPLRQFF. DNA of the CDR3: TGTGCCAGCAGCGCCCGAGGGAGAGGGCCGCTTCGACAGTTCTTC. This rearrangement joins TRBV9 to TRBJ2-1; the D gene is possibly TRBD2 (5 bases). The V and J ends lost 3 bases and 13 bases respectively, with 23 bases between them. This CDR3 region has 15 residues. Germline V CDR1 and CDR2: SGDLS, YYNGEE.

The V gene is TRBV7-2, the J gene TRBJ2-4; D might be TRBD2 (6 bases). Germline V lookup: CDR1 SGHTA, CDR2 FQGNSA. The CDR3 is made up of 14 amino acids. Trimming stripped 6 bases from V and 3 bases from J, with 12 bases between. CDR3 sequence: CASSPPGLKNIQYF. In DNA form, the CDR3 reads TGTGCCAGCAGTCCACCGGGACTCAAAAACATTCAGTACTTC.

This sequence joins TRBV12-5 and TRBJ2-4, with TRBD1 identical over 7 bases. Germline lookup yields CDR1 LGHNT and CDR2 FRNRAP. The V segment lost 1 base and the J segment 9 bases; nucleotides outside the gene matches: 3. There are 13 residues in the CDR3. CDR3 nucleotides: TGTGCTAGTGGTTTGGCAGGGGGTGGCATTCAGTACTTC. It translates to CASGLAGGGIQYF.

This chain joins TRBV7-2 and TRBJ1-5; no clear D gene. CDR3 length: 14 residues. Germline assignment: CDR1 SGHTA and CDR2 FQGNSA. The V and J ends lost 1 base and 3 bases respectively, with 7 bases between them. CDR3 bases: TGTGCCAGCAGCTTAGAGGGCAACAATCAGCCCCAGCATTTT. The encoded protein is CASSLEGNNQPQHF.

The chain has TRBV11-3 and TRBJ2-7; tentatively, D is TRBD2 (5 bases). The CDR3 is made up of 14 amino acids. The germline V gene has CDR1 SGHNT and CDR2 YENEEA. V dropped 0 bases and J dropped 3 bases, with 9 bases sitting between them. CDR3 protein: CASSLDSRGYEQYF. The CDR3 bases are TGTGCCAGCAGCTTAGATAGCCGGGGCTACGAGCAGTACTTC.

The chain combines TRBV28 with TRBJ1-2; a possible D gene is TRBD1 (5 bases). V dropped 6 bases and J dropped 4 bases, with 24 bases sitting between them. Germline values: CDR1 MDHEN, CDR2 SYDVKM. This CDR3 has 17 amino acids. CDR3 bases: TGTGCCAGCAGCCCCATAGGAGGGACCCCCTTGGTCTATGGCTACACCTTC. Translating it yields CASSPIGGTPLVYGYTF.

This chain joins TRBV19 and TRBJ1-1; tentatively, D is TRBD1 (6 bases). The V gene lost 5 bases and the J gene lost 5 bases, with 12 bases spanning the gap. CDR3 length: 13 residues. Germline lookup yields CDR1 LNHDA and CDR2 SQIVND (reference sequence). This CDR3 reads CASSGQSGTEAFF. CDR3 sequence (DNA): TGTGCCAGTAGTGGACAGTCGGGGACTGAAGCTTTCTTT. The full variable domain, completed using reference TRBV19 and TRBJ1-1, is DGGITQSPKYLFRKEGQNVTLSCEQNLNHDAMYWYRQDPGQGLRLIYYSQIVNDFQKGDIAEGYSVSREKKESFPLTVTSAQKNPTAFYLCASSGQSGTEAFFGQGTRLTVV.

This clone has just a few counts. The rearrangement uses TRBV2 and TRBJ1-5; D remains ambiguous. The CDR3 is 12 amino acids. V was trimmed by 3 bases and J by 11 bases, leaving 11 bases between them. Per the germline V gene, CDR1 is SNHLY and CDR2 is FYNNEI. The CDR3 DNA reads as TGTGCCAGCAGTGAGGGCAGGTTGACCCAGCATTTT. Protein sequence: CASSEGRLTQHF.

This clone came up once. The chain is built from TRBV30 and TRBJ2-2; no definite D call. The length of the CDR3 is 15 residues. The germline gives CDR1 GTSNPN, CDR2 SVGIG (reference sequence). V lost 2 bases and J lost 5, with 15 bases in between. CDR3 sequence: CAWSMRLTVTGELFF. DNA of the CDR3: TGTGCCTGGAGTATGCGGCTTACTGTGACCGGGGAGCTGTTTTTT.